This T cell receptor (beta chain) stems from a study of cytomegalovirus exposure and HLA in healthy donors. Across the study: Caucasian-associated ancestry cluster membership applied to less than 85% of over 350 genotyped donors.

This clone has only one observation. What it binds is unknown. Amplification used 60 Vbeta primers and 13 Jbeta primers. TCRdb's table, derived via immunoSEQ multiplex PCR, lists solely in-frame clones and lacks some. The sample has about 170,000 clones, roughly 88% seen once; the top ten hold 1.2%. The CDR3 is 16 residues long. Trimming removed 4 bases from V and 1 base from J, with 16 bases in between. Germline CDR1 is SGHDT and CDR2 is YYEEEE. Notes on the study in general: Later analysis identified several of the most significant clusters that appeared linked to common viral pathogens. TCR beta sequences reportedly predicted the HLA-A and HLA-B alleles of most subjects accurately. Presence/absence analyses supposed approximately even sequencing depth among donors.

The sequence derives from a boy between 2 and 10 years old in good health and CMV-seronegative. The chain links TRBV5-6 to TRBJ2-3, with D perhaps TRBD2 (6 bases). Sequencing used PBMCs. CDR3: CASSDILALRTDTQYF. The DNA for the CDR3 is TGTGCCAGCAGCGACATCCTAGCGCTACGCACAGATACGCAGTATTTT. Full variable domain (outside the CDR3, taken from reference TRBV5-6 and TRBJ2-3): DAGVTQSPTHLIKTRGQQVTLRCSPKSGHDTVSWYQQALGQGPQFIFQYYEEEERQRGNFPDRFSGHQFPNYSSELNVNALLLGDSALYLCASSDILALRTDTQYFGPGTRLTVL.